The 21 T cell receptor beta chains in this list originate from one sample, sequenced in a study of CD8 T cells in Susac syndrome. With random hexamers, reverse transcription was performed on roughly 0.5 to 1 ug of RNA. TCRdb itself ran the immunoSEQ multiplex PCR reads through MiXCR, one entry per CDR3 protein. Of approximately 200,000 distinct CDR3 sequences detected, just under 95% appear once; the ten largest clones hold approximately 0.08%. The specimen was CD4+ T cells from PBMCs. The receptors stem from a human donor with multiple sclerosis.

This clonotype was seen once. The chain combines TRBV18 with TRBJ2-2; D unclear. Germline CDR1 is KGHSH and CDR2 is LQKENI. V lost 2 bases, J lost 7 bases, and 17 bases lay in between. The CDR3 has 16 residues. The CDR3 DNA is TGTGCCAGCTCACCATCCTCCCGAAACATAGGCGGGGAGCTGTTTTTT. It yields the protein CASSPSSRNIGGELFF.

The rearrangement joins TRBV29-1 to TRBJ2-5, with 12 bases lining up with TRBD2. CDR3 size: 15 residues. Germline CDR1 is SQVTM and CDR2 is ANQGSEA. The junction had 10 bases not matched to a gene; V was cut back by 6 bases and J by 5 bases. CDR3 loop: CSVRLAGAIRETQYF. CDR3 bases: TGCAGCGTACGACTAGCGGGGGCCATACGGGAGACCCAGTACTTC.

The rearrangement joins TRBV5-1 to TRBJ1-1; no reliable D call. Germline V CDR1 and CDR2: SGHRS, YFSETQ. V lost 0 bases to trimming and J lost 5 bases, with 8 bases between them. The CDR3 contains 13 residues. CDR3 region: CASSLAGWTEAFF. Here the CDR3 DNA reads TGCGCCAGCAGCTTGGCTGGGTGGACTGAAGCTTTCTTT. Together with reference TRBV5-1 and TRBJ1-1, the CDR3 gives the full variable domain: KAGVTQTPRYLIKTRGQQVTLSCSPISGHRSVSWYQQTPGQGLQFLFEYFSETQRNKGNFPGRFSGRQFSNSRSEMNVSTLELGDSALYLCASSLAGWTEAFFGQGTRLTVV.

This clonotype was detected only once. J is TRBJ1-2 and V is TRBV4-1; no clear D. In germline, CDR1 is MGHRA, CDR2 YSYEKL. The CDR3 has 14 residues. Trimming left V 4 bases short and J 1 base short, with 10 bases between. CDR3 loop: CASSPVTSNYGYTF. Written as DNA, the CDR3 is TGCGCCAGCAGCCCAGTGACGAGTAACTATGGCTACACCTTC.

This clonotype was found once. The chain is built from TRBV3-1 and TRBJ2-1, with TRBD2 as a possible D gene (5 bases). The CDR3 is 15 amino acids. Germline lookup yields CDR1 LGHDT and CDR2 YNNKEL (reference sequence). Trimming took off 6 bases at V and 6 bases at J, with 18 bases between the two ends. CDR3 nucleotides: TGTGCCAGCAGTCGGGCACTAGACCCCCCCAATGAGCAGTTCTTC. This codes for CASSRALDPPNEQFF.

The V gene is TRBV25-1, the J gene TRBJ2-7; D is unresolved. The ends were cut back, 3 bases at V and 5 bases at J, with 5 bases in the middle. Germline V gene data show CDR1 as MGHDK and CDR2 as SYGVNS. CDR3 length: 11 residues. This chain's CDR3 is CASSDRDEQYV. CDR3 coding DNA: TGTGCCAGCAGTGACCGCGACGAGCAGTACGTC.

The V gene is TRBV12-3 or TRBV12-4, the J gene TRBJ2-5; 9 nucleotides align to TRBD2. The CDR3 totals 13 residues. Germline trimming cut 6 bases from V and 5 bases from J; bases unmatched to any gene: 4. This CDR3 reads CASSIAGEETQYF. CDR3 nucleotides: TGTGCCAGCAGCATAGCGGGGGAGGAGACCCAGTACTTC.

The table lists this clonotype with a count of one. J is TRBJ1-5 and V is TRBV15; D gene uncertain. Germline CDR1 LNHNV, CDR2 YYDKDF (reference sequence). V dropped 0 bases and J dropped 5 bases, with 8 bases sitting between them. This CDR3 spans 14 amino acids. The DNA for the CDR3 is TGTGCCACCAGCAGAGATGTGAACGATCAGCCCCAGCATTTT. Its translation is CATSRDVNDQPQHF.

The rearrangement joins TRBV27 to TRBJ2-5; D unclear. The germline gives CDR1 MNHEY, CDR2 SMNVEV (reference sequence). Between the trimmed V and J ends, which lost 3 bases and 5 bases, there was a span of 7 bases. This CDR3 region has 12 residues. CDR3 nucleotide sequence: TGTGCCAGCAGTTTTACCGGGGAGACCCAGTACTTC. Protein product: CASSFTGETQYF.

The chain couples TRBV29-1 to TRBJ2-7; perhaps TRBD1 as D (6 bases). Trimming left V 4 bases short and J 3 bases short, with 10 bases between. This CDR3 has 12 amino acids. Germline values: CDR1 SQVTM, CDR2 ANQGSEA. CDR3 protein: CSVVRGDYEQYF. In DNA, the CDR3 is TGCAGCGTTGTCAGGGGTGACTACGAGCAGTACTTC.

This clonotype was detected only once. The rearrangement joins TRBV12-3 or TRBV12-4 to TRBJ2-1, with TRBD1 matching 8 bases. The CDR3 runs to 14 residues. V gave up 6 bases and J gave up 5 bases; unmatched junction bases: 6. The DNA of the CDR3 is TGTGCCAGCAGCGGACAGGGTCCCCACAATGAGCAGTTCTTC. Translating it yields CASSGQGPHNEQFF.

The genes are TRBV29-1 and TRBJ2-3; D may be TRBD1 or TRBD2 (5 bases each). This CDR3 is built from 16 residues. In germline, CDR1 is SQVTM, CDR2 ANQGSEA. The ends were cut back, 8 bases at V and 2 bases at J, with 23 bases in the middle. CDR3 DNA: TGCAGCTCCCGAGGGGTGGCCGGGGCCTTCACAGATACGCAGTATTTT. Translation gives CSSRGVAGAFTDTQYF.

The chain joins TRBV2 to TRBJ2-2; tentatively, D is TRBD1 or TRBD2 (5 bases each). This CDR3 contains 15 residues. V was trimmed by 6 bases and J by 4 bases, leaving 15 bases between them. CDR1 SNHLY and CDR2 FYNNEI come from the germline V gene. The CDR3 DNA reads TGTGCCAGCAGCCCCCGTTCGGGGCGCACCGGGGAGCTGTTTTTT. This translates into CASSPRSGRTGELFF.

The genes are TRBV20-1 and TRBJ2-1, with 10 positions matching TRBD2. Germline CDR1 reads DFQATT; CDR2 reads SNEGSKA (reference sequence). J was trimmed by 3 bases and V by 6 bases; bases with no gene match: 11. The length of the CDR3 is 16 residues. CDR3 region: CSASRSSGGFYNEQFF. CDR3 in DNA: TGCAGTGCCAGCCGGAGTAGCGGGGGGTTCTACAATGAGCAGTTCTTC.

The chain joins TRBV12-3 or TRBV12-4 to TRBJ2-5; D might be TRBD1 or TRBD2, each matching 5 bases. The CDR3 extends over 14 amino acids. V gave up 2 bases and J gave up 4 bases, with 11 bases separating them. The CDR3 here is CASSLSSGRETQYF. The CDR3 bases are TGTGCCAGCAGTTTAAGCTCGGGGCGAGAGACCCAGTACTTC.

Of note for this clonotype: At one boundary the junction diverges from the germline segment, which might be a read error. The chain combines TRBV9 with TRBJ2-4; TRBD2 matches 9 bases. The length of the CDR3 is 13 residues. Germline CDR1 is SGDLS and CDR2 is YYNGEE. The CDR3 sequence is CASSVGVAGATNF. As DNA, the CDR3 is TGTGCCAGCAGCGTAGGAGTAGCGGGGGCCACGAACTTC.

The chain recombines TRBV5-1 with TRBJ2-1; maybe TRBD2 (6 bases). V lost 9 bases and J lost 4, with 17 bases in between. CDR3 length: 14 amino acids. Per the germline V gene, CDR1 is SGHRS and CDR2 is YFSETQ. CDR3 in amino acids: CATRGDLRYNEQFF. CDR3 nucleotides: TGCGCCACCCGCGGGGACCTAAGATACAATGAGCAGTTCTTC.

This clonotype was observed a single time. V gene TRBV30 combines with J gene TRBJ1-2, with D hard to call. Trimming took off 4 bases at V and 13 bases at J, with 19 bases between the two ends. Germline V CDR1 and CDR2: GTSNPN, SVGIG (reference sequence). The CDR3 has 12 amino acids. The CDR3: CAWKIGPAAGTF. CDR3 DNA: TGTGCCTGGAAAATAGGCCCGGCGGCGGGCACCTTC.

The genes are TRBV29-1 and TRBJ1-1, with a possible D match to TRBD1 (5 bases). Germline V gives CDR1 SQVTM, CDR2 ANQGSEA. CDR3 length equals 13 residues. The germline V and J ends were trimmed by 4 bases and 4 bases, with 13 bases remaining between them. CDR3 amino acids: CSVGLQGGTEAFF. CDR3 DNA: TGCAGCGTTGGGTTGCAGGGTGGCACTGAAGCTTTCTTT.

This sequence joins TRBV10-3 and TRBJ2-5, with TRBD1 as a possible D gene (6 bases). The J call is in doubt because the DNA end fits TRBJ2-1 better. This CDR3 region has 14 residues. The germline V gene has CDR1 ENHRY and CDR2 SYGVKD. CDR3 in amino acids: CAISGSIEQGPQFF. DNA of the CDR3: TGTGCCATCAGTGGCTCGATCGAACAGGGACCCCAGTTCTTC.

The rearrangement uses TRBV24-1 and TRBJ1-1; 7 bases match TRBD1. This CDR3 comprises 17 residues. Germline V gene data show CDR1 as KGHDR and CDR2 as SFDVKD. V was pared by 9 bases and J by 0 bases, with 15 bases of the junction left unmatched. CDR3 coding DNA: TGTGCCACCTTTAATTTCGGACAGGTCATTATGAACACTGAAGCTTTCTTT. This encodes CATFNFGQVIMNTEAFF.